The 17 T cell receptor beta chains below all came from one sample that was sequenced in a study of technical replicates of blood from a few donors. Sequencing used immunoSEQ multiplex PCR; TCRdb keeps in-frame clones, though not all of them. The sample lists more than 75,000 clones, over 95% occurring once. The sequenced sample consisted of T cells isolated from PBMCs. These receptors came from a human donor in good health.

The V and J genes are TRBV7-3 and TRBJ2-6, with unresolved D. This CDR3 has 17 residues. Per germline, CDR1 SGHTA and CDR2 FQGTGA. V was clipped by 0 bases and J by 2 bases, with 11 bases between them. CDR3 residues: CASSLTWAAPGANVLTF. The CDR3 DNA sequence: TGTGCCAGCAGCTTAACCTGGGCCGCTCCTGGGGCCAACGTCCTGACTTTC. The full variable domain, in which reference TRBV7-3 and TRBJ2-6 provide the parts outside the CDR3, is GAGVSQTPSNKVTEKGKYVELRCDPISGHTALYWYRQSLGQGPEFLIYFQGTGAADDSGLPNDRFFAVRPEGSVSTLKIQRTERGDSAVYLCASSLTWAAPGANVLTFGAGSRLTVL.

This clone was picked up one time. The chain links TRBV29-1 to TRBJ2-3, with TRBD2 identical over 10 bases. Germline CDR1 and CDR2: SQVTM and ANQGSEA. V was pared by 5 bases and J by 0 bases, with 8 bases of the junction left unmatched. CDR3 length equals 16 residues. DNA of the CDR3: TGCAGCGTTTTAGCGGGAGGCGCAACTAGCACAGATACGCAGTATTTT. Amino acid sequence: CSVLAGGATSTDTQYF.

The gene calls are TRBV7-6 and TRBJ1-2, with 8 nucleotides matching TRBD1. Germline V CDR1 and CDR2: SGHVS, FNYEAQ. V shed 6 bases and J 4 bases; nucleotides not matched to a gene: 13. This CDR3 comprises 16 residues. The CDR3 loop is CASSPLGQEPIYGYTF. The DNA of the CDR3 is TGTGCCAGCAGTCCACTGGGACAGGAGCCCATCTATGGCTACACCTTC.

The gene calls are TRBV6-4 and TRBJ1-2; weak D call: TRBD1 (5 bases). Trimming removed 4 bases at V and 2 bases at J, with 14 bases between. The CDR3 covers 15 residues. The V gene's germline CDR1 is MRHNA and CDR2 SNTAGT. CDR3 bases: TGTGCCAGCAGTGTCAAGCAGGGAAACAACTATGGCTACACCTTC. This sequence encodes CASSVKQGNNYGYTF.

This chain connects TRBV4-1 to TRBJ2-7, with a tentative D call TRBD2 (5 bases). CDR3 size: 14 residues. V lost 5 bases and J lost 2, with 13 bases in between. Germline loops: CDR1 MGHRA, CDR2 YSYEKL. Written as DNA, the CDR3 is TGCGCCAGCAGCGCAACTAGTCTCACCTACGAGCAGTACTTC. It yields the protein CASSATSLTYEQYF.

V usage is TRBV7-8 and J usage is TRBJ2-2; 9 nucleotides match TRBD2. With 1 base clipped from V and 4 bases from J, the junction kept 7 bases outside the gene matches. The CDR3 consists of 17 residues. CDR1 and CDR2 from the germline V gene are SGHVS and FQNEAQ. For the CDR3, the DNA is TGTGCCAGCAGCTTAGGGGTAGCGGGAGCGCTCACCGGGGAGCTGTTTTTT. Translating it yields CASSLGVAGALTGELFF. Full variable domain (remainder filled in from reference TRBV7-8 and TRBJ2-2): GAGVSQSPRYKVAKRGQDVALRCDPISGHVSLFWYQQALGQGPEFLTYFQNEAQLDKSGLPSDRFFAERPEGSVSTLKIQRTQQEDSAVYLCASSLGVAGALTGELFFGEGSRLTVL.

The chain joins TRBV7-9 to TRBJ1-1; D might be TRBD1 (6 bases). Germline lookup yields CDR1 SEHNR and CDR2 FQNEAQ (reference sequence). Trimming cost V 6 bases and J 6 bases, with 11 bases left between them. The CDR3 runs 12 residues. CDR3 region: CASSHTGPEAFF. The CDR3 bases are TGTGCCAGCAGTCATACAGGGCCTGAAGCTTTCTTT. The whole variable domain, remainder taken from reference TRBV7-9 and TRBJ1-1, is DTGVSQNPRHKITKRGQNVTFRCDPISEHNRLYWYRQTLGQGPEFLTYFQNEAQLEKSRLLSDRFSAERPKGSFSTLEIQRTEQGDSAMYLCASSHTGPEAFFGQGTRLTVV.

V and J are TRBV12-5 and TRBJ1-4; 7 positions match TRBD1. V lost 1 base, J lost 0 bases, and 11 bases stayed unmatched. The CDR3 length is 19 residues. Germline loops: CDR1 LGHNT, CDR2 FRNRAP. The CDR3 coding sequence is TGTGCTAGTGGTTTGGGGAGACAGGGATTAGTTGCAACTAATGAAAAACTGTTTTTT. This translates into CASGLGRQGLVATNEKLFF.

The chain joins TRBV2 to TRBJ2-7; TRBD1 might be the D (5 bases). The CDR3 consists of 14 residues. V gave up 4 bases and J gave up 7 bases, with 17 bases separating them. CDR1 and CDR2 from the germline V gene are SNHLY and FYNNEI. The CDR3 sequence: CASSVTWGQLEQYF. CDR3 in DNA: TGTGCCAGCAGTGTAACCTGGGGCCAACTGGAGCAGTACTTC.

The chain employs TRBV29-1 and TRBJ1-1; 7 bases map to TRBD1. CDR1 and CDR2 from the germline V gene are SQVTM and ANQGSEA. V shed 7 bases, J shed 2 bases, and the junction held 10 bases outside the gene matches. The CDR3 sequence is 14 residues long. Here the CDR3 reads CSARTGPLNTEAFF. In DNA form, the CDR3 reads TGCAGCGCCCGGACAGGACCGCTCAACACTGAAGCTTTCTTT. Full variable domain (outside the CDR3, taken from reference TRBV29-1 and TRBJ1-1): SAVISQKPSRDICQRGTSLTIQCQVDSQVTMMFWYRQQPGQSLTLIATANQGSEATYESGFVIDKFPISRPNLTFSTLTVSNMSPEDSSIYLCSARTGPLNTEAFFGQGTRLTVV.

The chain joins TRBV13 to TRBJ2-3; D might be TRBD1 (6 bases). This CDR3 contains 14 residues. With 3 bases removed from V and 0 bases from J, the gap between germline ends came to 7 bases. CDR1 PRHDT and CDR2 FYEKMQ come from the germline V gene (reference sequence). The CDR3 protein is CASSFGQSTDTQYF. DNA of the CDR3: TGTGCCAGCAGCTTCGGACAGAGCACAGATACGCAGTATTTT.

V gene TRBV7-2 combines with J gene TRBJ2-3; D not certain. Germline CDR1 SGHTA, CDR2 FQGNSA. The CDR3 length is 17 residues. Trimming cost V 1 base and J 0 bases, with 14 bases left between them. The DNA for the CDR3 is TGTGCCAGCAGCTTAGTGGTTAGCCACCCTAGCACAGATACGCAGTATTTT. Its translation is CASSLVVSHPSTDTQYF.

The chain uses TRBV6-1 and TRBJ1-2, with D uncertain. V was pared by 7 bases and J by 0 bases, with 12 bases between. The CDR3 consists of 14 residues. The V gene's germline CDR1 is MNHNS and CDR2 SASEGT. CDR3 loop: CASINSPTNYGYTF. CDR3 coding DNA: TGTGCCAGCATAAACAGCCCAACTAACTATGGCTACACCTTC.

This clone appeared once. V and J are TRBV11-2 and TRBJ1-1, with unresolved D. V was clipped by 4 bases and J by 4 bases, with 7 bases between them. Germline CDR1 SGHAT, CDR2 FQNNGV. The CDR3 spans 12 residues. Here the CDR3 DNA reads TGTGCCAGCAGCTGGGGAGGCACTGAAGCTTTCTTT. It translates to CASSWGGTEAFF.

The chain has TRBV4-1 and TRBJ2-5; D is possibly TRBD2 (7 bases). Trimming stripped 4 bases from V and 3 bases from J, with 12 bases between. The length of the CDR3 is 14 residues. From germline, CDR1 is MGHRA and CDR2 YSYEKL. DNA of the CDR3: TGCGCCAGCAGCCCCACGGGGGGCAAAGAGACCCAGTACTTC. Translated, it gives CASSPTGGKETQYF.

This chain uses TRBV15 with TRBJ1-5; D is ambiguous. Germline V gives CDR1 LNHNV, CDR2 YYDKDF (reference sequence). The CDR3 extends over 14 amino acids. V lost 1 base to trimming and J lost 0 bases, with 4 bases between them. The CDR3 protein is CATSRAFSNQPQHF. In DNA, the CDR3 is TGTGCCACCAGCAGAGCATTTAGCAATCAGCCCCAGCATTTT.

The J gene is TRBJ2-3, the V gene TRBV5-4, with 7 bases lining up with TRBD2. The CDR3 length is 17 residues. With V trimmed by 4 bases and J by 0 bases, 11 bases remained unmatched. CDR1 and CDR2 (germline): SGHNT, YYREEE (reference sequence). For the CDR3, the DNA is TGTGCCAGCAGCCCCTACCTAGCGGTTACTAGCACAGATACGCAGTATTTT. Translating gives CASSPYLAVTSTDTQYF.